This T cell receptor (beta chain) was sequenced for a study of T cell responses to AZD1222 COVID-19 vaccine. Across the study: Second-dose schedules of about 4 or about 12 weeks were combined.

TCRdb keeps only in-frame clones here, not all; method: immunoSEQ multiplex PCR. The data hold approximately 140,000 clones, with 90% to 95% observed a single time. There are 13 residues in the CDR3. Trimming shortened V by 3 bases and J by 4 bases, and 6 bases separated the two germline ends. Germline V gene sequence: CDR1 MNHEY, CDR2 SVGAGI. The gene calls are TRBV6-5 and TRBJ2-2, with no clear D. The specimen comprised peripheral blood, sampled on day 0 of AZD1222 vaccination. The TCR was taken from an adult in good health. CDR3: CASSYHSTGELFF. In nucleotides, the CDR3 is TGTGCCAGCAGTTATCACAGCACCGGGGAGCTGTTTTTT.